Listed below are T cell receptor beta chains from one sample, sequenced in a study of cytomegalovirus exposure and HLA in healthy donors. Clones were read by immunoSEQ multiplex PCR, and TCRdb kept only the in-frame ones, dropping some. This sample has about 130,000 clones, with 85% to 90% found just once. Sequencing was carried out using PBMCs. The source of these receptors is a woman aged 30 to 39 in good health and CMV-seronegative. The CDR3 runs from the conserved cysteine through the conserved F or W. The D gene is left open where the match is weak. The size field is filled for only some rows; it gives once, few, many or a size class.

size	V	J	length	D	DNA	CDR3
.	TRBV18	TRBJ1-1	14	TRBD1	TGTGCCAGCTCACCAGGGTCAGGGGGGACTGAAGCTTTCTTT	CASSPGSGGTEAFF
.	TRBV7-3	TRBJ2-3	15	TRBD2	TGTGCCAGCAGCCGTAGCGGGGGCGGCACAGATACGCAGTATTTT	CASSRSGGGTDTQYF
.	TRBV15	TRBJ1-3	14	.	TGTGCCACCAGCAGAGGTCAGGTGGGAAACACCATATATTTT	CATSRGQVGNTIYF
.	TRBV18	TRBJ1-5	15	TRBD1	TGTGCCAGCTCGCCCGGGACAGATCCCAATCAGCCCCAGCATTTT	CASSPGTDPNQPQHF
.	TRBV7-9	TRBJ2-1	18	TRBD2	TGTGCCAGCAGGATGCTAGCGGGGGCCGCAAAAAGTGTCGGTGAGCAGTTCTTC	CASRMLAGAAKSVGEQFF
.	TRBV27	TRBJ2-7	13	.	TGTGCCAGCAGCAACAGGGCCCCCCACGAGCAGTACTTC	CASSNRAPHEQYF
.	TRBV30	TRBJ2-3	14	TRBD2	TGTGCCTGGAGTGGACTAGCGGGCACAGATACGCAGTATTTT	CAWSGLAGTDTQYF
few	TRBV6-6	TRBJ1-5	14	TRBD1	TGTGCCAGCAGTCGGACAGGGCACAATCAGCCCCAGCATTTT	CASSRTGHNQPQHF
.	TRBV6-5	TRBJ2-2	14	.	TGTGCCAGCAGTCGACGGGGGAACACCGGGGAGCTGTTTTTT	CASSRRGNTGELFF
once	TRBV7-6	TRBJ1-2	15	.	TGTGCCAGCAGCTCCAGGGGACATACTTACGATGGCTACACCTTC	CASSSRGHTYDGYTF
.	TRBV18	TRBJ1-1	14	.	TGTGCCAGCTCACGGGGAGGAAAAATCACTGAAGCTTTCTTT	CASSRGGKITEAFF
.	TRBV29-1	TRBJ2-4	13	.	TGCAGCTTTAGTCTGAACTCTGAAAACATTCAGTACTTC	CSFSLNSENIQYF
.	TRBV6-5	TRBJ2-2	15	.	TGTGCCAGCAGCTCACGACTAGTCAACACCGGGGAGCTGTTTTTT	CASSSRLVNTGELFF
.	TRBV18	TRBJ2-1	18	TRBD2	TGTGCCAGCTCAGTACAGAGAGCTTTAGCGGGAGGGTACAATGAGCAGTTCTTC	CASSVQRALAGGYNEQFF
.	TRBV19	TRBJ2-7	16	TRBD2	TGTGCCAGTAGCAGAGGGACTAGCGGAGCCGGTTACGAGCAGTACTTC	CASSRGTSGAGYEQYF
.	TRBV6-5	TRBJ1-3	15	.	TGTGCCAGCAGTTACTCTGCAGAAAGTGGAAACACCATATATTTT	CASSYSAESGNTIYF
.	TRBV25-1	TRBJ2-1	14	.	TGTGCCAGCAGTGAGACACAGGGTGGGGATGAGCAGTTCTTC	CASSETQGGDEQFF
.	TRBV5-4	TRBJ2-7	15	.	TGTGCCAGCAGCTTGGGGGCGGGTTTCGCCTACGAGCAGTACTTC	CASSLGAGFAYEQYF
.	TRBV27	TRBJ2-1	15	TRBD2	TGTGCCAGCAGTCAACTAGCGGGAGGCCCTTTTGAGCAGTTCTTC	CASSQLAGGPFEQFF
few	TRBV5-6	TRBJ2-7	15	.	TGTGCCAGCAGCCAAGGTCCGGGGAGCTCCTACGAGCAGTACTTC	CASSQGPGSSYEQYF
.	TRBV5-1	TRBJ1-2	13	TRBD1	TGCGCCAGTACACCGGACAGGGGGCATGGCTACACCTTC	CASTPDRGHGYTF
.	TRBV18	TRBJ2-2	15	.	TGTGCCAGCTCACCAGCGACAGCCACCACCGGGGAGCTGTTTTTT	CASSPATATTGELFF
.	TRBV7-3	TRBJ2-6	15	.	TGTGCCAGCAGCCTCCCAGGGGACGGGGCCAACGTCCTGACTTTC	CASSLPGDGANVLTF
.	TRBV4-2	TRBJ2-3	22	TRBD2	TGTGCCAGCAGCCAAGCACACAGGACTAGCGGAAGGGATGGGAGGGCCACAGATACGCAGTATTTT	CASSQAHRTSGRDGRATDTQYF
.	TRBV5-1	TRBJ2-3	15	TRBD2	TGCGCCAGCAGCCTGCGGGGGGGCGGCACAGATACGCAGTATTTT	CASSLRGGGTDTQYF
few	TRBV5-1	TRBJ2-2	14	.	TGCGCCAGCAGCTTGACTGGGAACACCGGGGAGCTGTTTTTT	CASSLTGNTGELFF
once	TRBV10-2	TRBJ2-7	15	TRBD2	TGCGCCAGCAGTGGACTAGCGGGGGGGTCCTACGAGCAGTACTTC	CASSGLAGGSYEQYF
.	TRBV5-5	TRBJ1-2	13	TRBD1	TGTGCCAGCAGCTTGGGAACAGGGGTTGGCTACACCTTC	CASSLGTGVGYTF
.	TRBV19	TRBJ1-5	17	TRBD1	TGTGCCAGTAGATCACAGGGGCTTAGCCGCCCAGGCCAGCCCCAGCATTTT	CASRSQGLSRPGQPQHF
.	TRBV27	TRBJ2-7	13	TRBD2	TGTGCCAGCAGTCGGGGAGGGTCCTACGAGCAGTACTTC	CASSRGGSYEQYF
.	TRBV29-1	TRBJ2-7	17	.	TGCAGCGTTGGGTCCCCAGACAGAGTTGGGGTTTGGGCCGAGCAGTACTTC	CSVGSPDRVGVWAEQYF
.	TRBV19	TRBJ2-5	14	TRBD2	TGTGCCAGTAGTACCACCCGCGGGAGGGAGACCCAGTACTTC	CASSTTRGRETQYF
.	TRBV6-5	TRBJ1-2	16	TRBD1	TGTGCCAGCAGTTACTCGAAGGCAGGGGGCGTTTATGGCTACACCTTC	CASSYSKAGGVYGYTF
.	TRBV2	TRBJ1-5	19	TRBD1	TGTGCCAGCAGTGATGACAGGGCCGACCATCTTTATAGCAATCAGCCCCAGCATTTT	CASSDDRADHLYSNQPQHF
.	TRBV25-1	TRBJ2-2	16	TRBD1	TGTGCCAGCACCCTTCCCGGGACAGGGCACACCGGGGAGCTGTTTTTT	CASTLPGTGHTGELFF
.	TRBV6-1	TRBJ2-2	13	.	TGTGCCAGCAGTCCTCCCCCCACCGGGGAGCTGTTTTTT	CASSPPPTGELFF
.	TRBV15	TRBJ1-1	15	TRBD1	TGTGCCACCAGCAGAGTCTTGACAGGGAAGACTGAAGCTTTCTTT	CATSRVLTGKTEAFF
.	TRBV2	TRBJ2-1	18	TRBD2	TGTGCCAGCGGAGGACTCACCTTAGCGGGAGGGGGGGTCTATGAGCAGTTCTTC	CASGGLTLAGGGVYEQFF
.	TRBV4-1	TRBJ2-2	14	TRBD1	TGCGCCAGCAGCCACCTACAGGGGGCCGGGGAGCTGTTTTTT	CASSHLQGAGELFF
once	TRBV2	TRBJ1-2	14	.	TGTGCCAGCAGCCCTTTAGGAGGACACTATGGCTACACCTTC	CASSPLGGHYGYTF
.	TRBV27	TRBJ1-1	15	.	TGTGCCAGCAGTTTGGTTCGGGTAGGGAACACTGAAGCTTTCTTT	CASSLVRVGNTEAFF
.	TRBV4-3	TRBJ2-1	14	.	TGCGCCAGCAGCTACGTGGGACTGGGTAATGAGCAGTTCTTC	CASSYVGLGNEQFF
few	TRBV6-4	TRBJ2-1	16	.	TGTGCCAGCAGTGACAGTGCGAGGAGCTCCTACAATGAGCAGTTCTTC	CASSDSARSSYNEQFF
once	TRBV4-1	TRBJ2-4	15	.	TGCGCCAGCAGCGCTCCGGGACTAGCCAAAAACATTCAGTACTTC	CASSAPGLAKNIQYF
few	TRBV27	TRBJ1-6	15	TRBD1	TGTGCCAGCAGTTTATCGGGACAGGGATCCCTCCCCCTCCACTTT	CASSLSGQGSLPLHF
.	TRBV7-9	TRBJ1-2	16	TRBD1	TGTGCCAGCAGCCTCGTCGCGGCAGGGGGCTACGACGGCTACACCTTC	CASSLVAAGGYDGYTF
.	TRBV4-1	TRBJ2-6	16	.	TGCGCCAGCAGCCAAGGACTAGTTTTTGGGGCCAACGTCCTGACTTTC	CASSQGLVFGANVLTF
.	TRBV7-6	TRBJ2-7	14	TRBD2	TGTGCCAGCAGCAAACTAGCGGGAGGATCCGAGCAGTACTTC	CASSKLAGGSEQYF
.	TRBV18	TRBJ1-3	16	.	TGTGCCAGCTCACCACAGGGAGGGAGCTCTGGAAACACCATATATTTT	CASSPQGGSSGNTIYF
.	TRBV19	TRBJ2-7	14	TRBD1	TGTGCCAGTAGTATGGGGACAGGCAACTACGAGCAGTACTTC	CASSMGTGNYEQYF
few	TRBV19	TRBJ1-1	14	TRBD1	TGTGCCAGTAGTAAAGACAGGGTCAACACTGAAGCTTTCTTT	CASSKDRVNTEAFF
.	TRBV4-2	TRBJ2-1	15	TRBD2	TGTGCCAGCAGCCCCATTTCCGGGACTAGCGGAGAGCAGTTCTTC	CASSPISGTSGEQFF
.	TRBV5-1	TRBJ2-5	16	.	TGCGCCAGCAGCTTGTCTAGGGGCCGGACCGGGCGGACCCAGTACTTC	CASSLSRGRTGRTQYF
.	TRBV5-6	TRBJ2-1	13	.	TGTGCCAGCAGCTTGTCCGGGATCAATGAGCAGTTCTTC	CASSLSGINEQFF
.	TRBV19	TRBJ1-1	15	TRBD1	TGTGCCAGTAGTATTGGGACAGGGACGTCCGTTGAAGCTTTCTTT	CASSIGTGTSVEAFF